One sample yielded the 4 T cell receptor beta chains listed below, sequenced in a study of shared clonotypes between healthy human individuals. Libraries were prepared by immunoSEQ multiplex PCR; TCRdb keeps only in-frame clonotypes and omits some of them. The sample carries under 750,000 clones, approximately 72% recorded once. Sequenced sample: memory CD4+ T cells sorted from blood. Documented subset: CD45RA-negative fraction. These receptors originate from a woman aged 25 to 39 in good health.

This clone was found once. The genes are TRBV30 and TRBJ2-6; D is possibly TRBD1 (6 bases). V dropped 4 bases and J dropped 0 bases, with 10 bases sitting between them. Germline V CDR1 and CDR2: GTSNPN, SVGIG (reference sequence). This CDR3 is 15 amino acids long. The CDR3 nucleotides read TGTGCCTGGATGACAGGATCCTCTGGGGCCAACGTCCTGACTTTC. It yields the protein CAWMTGSSGANVLTF. The full variable domain, in which reference TRBV30 and TRBJ2-6 provide the parts outside the CDR3, is SQTIHQWPATLVQPVGSPLSLECTVEGTSNPNLYWYRQAAGRGLQLLFYSVGIGQISSEVPQNLSASRPQDRQFILSSKKLLLSDSGFYLCAWMTGSSGANVLTFGAGSRLTVL.

The J gene is TRBJ1-2, the V gene TRBV11-2; 11 bases align to TRBD1. The germline V gene encodes CDR1 SGHAT and CDR2 FQNNGV. After removal of 4 bases from V and 5 bases from J, the junction contained 3 bases not matched to a gene. This CDR3 spans 14 amino acids. Here the CDR3 reads CASSWDRGEYGYTF. The CDR3 DNA follows: TGTGCCAGCAGCTGGGACAGGGGGGAGTATGGCTACACCTTC.

The genes are TRBV5-1 and TRBJ2-1; weak D call: TRBD2 (6 bases). The CDR3 is made up of 15 amino acids. Deletions cut 6 bases from V and 7 bases from J, with 20 bases between. From germline, CDR1 is SGHRS and CDR2 YFSETQ. CDR3 region: CASTGILFGGNEQFF. DNA of the CDR3: TGCGCCAGCACTGGGATACTCTTCGGGGGAAATGAGCAGTTCTTC.

This chain joins TRBV27 and TRBJ1-2, with 8 nucleotides matching TRBD1. The germline gives CDR1 MNHEY, CDR2 SMNVEV (reference sequence). V trimming: 6 bases; J trimming: 6 bases; junction bases outside the gene matches: 6. This CDR3 is built from 13 residues. CDR3 bases: TGTGCCAGCAGACAGGACAGGGTAAATGGCTACACCTTC. Protein: CASRQDRVNGYTF.